These 9 T cell receptor beta chains originate from one sample sequenced in a study of OX40 agonist ivuxolimab in advanced cancers. Assay used: immunoSEQ multiplex PCR; TCRdb lists only in-frame clones, some missing. The data contain 66,000 or so clones, less than 85% of them singletons. The sample was CD4+ or CD8+ T cells sorted from blood, taken in a trial of the OX40 agonist ivuxolimab. The origin of the receptors is an adult with an advanced solid tumor such as melanoma, head and neck, liver or kidney cancer.

The chain uses TRBV28 and TRBJ1-5, with TRBD1 matching over 7 bases. CDR1 is MDHEN and CDR2 is SYDVKM in the germline V gene. The junction had 13 bases not matched to a gene; V was cut back by 2 bases and J by 6 bases. This CDR3 has 17 amino acids. CDR3 region: CASSLIGTVGGIQPQHF. CDR3 DNA: TGTGCCAGCAGTTTAATAGGGACAGTAGGTGGGATTCAGCCCCAGCATTTT.

This chain connects TRBV5-1 to TRBJ2-7; 10 bases map to TRBD2. This CDR3 is built from 17 residues. V lost 1 base to trimming and J lost 2 bases; unmatched junction nucleotides: 9. Germline CDR1 SGHRS, CDR2 YFSETQ. This CDR3 reads CASSLWQSGRDAYEQYF. Written as DNA, the CDR3 is TGCGCCAGCAGCTTGTGGCAGAGCGGGAGGGACGCCTACGAGCAGTACTTC.

The chain recombines TRBV4-2 with TRBJ2-3, with 7 bases matching TRBD2. This CDR3 is built from 17 residues. J gave up 0 bases and V 0 bases, and 6 bases lay outside the gene matches. CDR1 is LGHNA, CDR2 YNFKEQ, per germline. CDR3 in amino acids: CASSQDPLAASTDTQYF. For the CDR3, the DNA is TGTGCCAGCAGCCAAGACCCCCTAGCGGCTAGCACAGATACGCAGTATTTT.

The chain combines TRBV21-1 with TRBJ2-2; TRBD2, the D gene given by the table, was not confirmed from the DNA. TRBV21-1 is termed a pseudogene. The CDR3 totals 15 residues. Written as DNA, the CDR3 is TGTGCCAGCAGCAAAATAAGCGCGAACACCGGGGAGCTGTTTTTT. It is translated as CASSKISANTGELFF.

The genes are TRBV28 and TRBJ2-3; 13 bases line up with TRBD2. This CDR3 spans 15 amino acids. Germline lookup yields CDR1 MDHEN and CDR2 SYDVKM. V gave up 6 bases and J gave up 5 bases; unmatched junction bases: 5. The DNA for the CDR3 is TGTGCCAGCAGCCCTCGGACTAGCGGGAGAGATACGCAGTATTTT. It codes for CASSPRTSGRDTQYF.

V gene TRBV6-5 combines with J gene TRBJ1-2, with D hard to call. V was shortened by 6 bases and J by 5 bases, with 16 bases between the two germline ends. The CDR3 has 14 amino acids. The germline gives CDR1 MNHEY, CDR2 SVGAGI. CDR3 sequence reads: CASSRPVRGYGYTF. DNA of the CDR3: TGTGCCAGCAGCCGTCCCGTCCGAGGGTATGGCTACACCTTC.

V and J are TRBV7-8 and TRBJ2-3, with TRBD2 matching 12 bases. V was pared by 5 bases and J by 4 bases, with 10 bases of the junction left unmatched. The CDR3 spans 17 residues. Per the germline V gene, CDR1 is SGHVS and CDR2 is FQNEAQ. The CDR3 here is CASSKRLAGEGSDTQYF. As DNA, the CDR3 is TGTGCCAGCAGCAAGCGACTAGCGGGAGAGGGATCAGATACGCAGTATTTT.

With regard to this clone: One base away lies a much larger clone, so this may be a sequencing read error. The sample has other DNA sequences that encode this CDR3 too. The chain recombines TRBV7-8 with TRBJ1-2; 12 nucleotides line up with TRBD1. The CDR3 extends over 14 amino acids. In germline, CDR1 is SGHVS, CDR2 FQNEAQ. DNA of the CDR3: TGTGCTAGCAGCTTGGGACAGGGGGCTAAGGGCTACACCTTC. This translates into CASSLGQGAKGYTF.

CDR3 sequence reads: CASIREGTDTQYF. The CDR3, as DNA: TGCGCCAGCATCCGGGAGGGGACAGATACGCAGTATTTT. V is TRBV4-1 and J is TRBJ2-3; 8 nucleotides line up with TRBD2. J gave up 3 bases and V 7 bases, and 3 bases lay outside the gene matches. CDR1 and CDR2 from the germline V gene are MGHRA and YSYEKL. The CDR3 sequence is 13 residues long.